The clone carrying this T cell receptor (beta chain) was detected ten times or more. Its antigen remains unidentified. These data belong to a study of T-cell memory formation after mild COVID-19. Looking at the study overall: Each donor largely had its own TCR clusters.

Each CDR3 protein is one row after TCRdb ran MiXCR on the 5' RACE reads. The data hold a few hundred thousand distinct CDR3 sequences, with around a sixth observed a single time. Overall study findings and caveats: The study found contracting CD4+ clones mainly in CM and EM and contracting CD8+ clones in EMRA.

The CDR3 spans 17 residues. Germline trimming cut 5 bases from V and 1 base from J; bases unmatched to any gene: 8. This sequence originates from a man younger than 30 who had mild COVID-19 (a few samples of this study predate the infection). Cell type and time point are not known. The chain combines TRBV12-3 or TRBV12-4 with TRBJ2-2, with 9 positions matching TRBD1. The sequenced material came from PBMCs or a T cell subset sorted from them (not recorded which). Written as DNA, the CDR3 is TGTGCCAGCAGTCTGGACAGGGGTATTCGGAACACCGGGGAGCTGTTTTTT. This gives the protein CASSLDRGIRNTGELFF.